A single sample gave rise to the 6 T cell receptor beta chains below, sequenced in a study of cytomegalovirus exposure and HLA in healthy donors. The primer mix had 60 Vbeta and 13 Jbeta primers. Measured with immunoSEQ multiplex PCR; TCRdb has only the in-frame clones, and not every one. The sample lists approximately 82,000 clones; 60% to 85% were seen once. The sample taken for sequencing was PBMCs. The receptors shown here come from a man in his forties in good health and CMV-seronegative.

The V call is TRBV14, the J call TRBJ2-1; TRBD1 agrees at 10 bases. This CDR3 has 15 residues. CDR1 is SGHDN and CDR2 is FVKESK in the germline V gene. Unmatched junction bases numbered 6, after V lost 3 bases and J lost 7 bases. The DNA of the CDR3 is TGTGCCAGCAGCCACCAGACAGGGGGCGGGAATGAGCAGTTCTTC. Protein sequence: CASSHQTGGGNEQFF. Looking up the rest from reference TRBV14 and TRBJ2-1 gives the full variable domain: EAGVTQFPSHSVIEKGQTVTLRCDPISGHDNLYWYRRVMGKEIKFLLHFVKESKQDESGMPNNRFLAERTGGTYSTLKVQPAELEDSGVYFCASSHQTGGGNEQFFGPGTRLTVL.

CDR3 amino acids: CASSDVRTYEQYF. The CDR3 nucleotides are TGTGCCAGCAGTGACGTCAGGACCTACGAGCAGTACTTC. The V call is TRBV2, the J call TRBJ2-7; D is unclear. The CDR3 has 13 amino acids. Trimming cost V 3 bases and J 2 bases, with 8 bases left between them. The germline CDR1 and CDR2 sequences are SNHLY and FYNNEI.

CDR3 in amino acids: CARSTPRIKGLAGPSYEQYF. DNA of the CDR3: TGTGCCAGAAGCACCCCCCGAATAAAGGGACTAGCGGGACCTTCCTACGAGCAGTACTTC. This sequence joins TRBV5-3 and TRBJ2-7; 13 bases are shared with TRBD2. TRBV5-3 is filed as an ORF, its function uncertain. The CDR3 length is 20 residues. J gave up 1 base and V 4 bases, and 17 bases lay outside the gene matches.

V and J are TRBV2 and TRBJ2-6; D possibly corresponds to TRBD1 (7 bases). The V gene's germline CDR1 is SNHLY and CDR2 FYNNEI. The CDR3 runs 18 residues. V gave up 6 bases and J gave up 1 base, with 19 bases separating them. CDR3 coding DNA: TGTGCCAGCAGGGGACTGCAGGGGGGAACTTCTGGGGCCAACGTCCTGACTTTC. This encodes CASRGLQGGTSGANVLTF. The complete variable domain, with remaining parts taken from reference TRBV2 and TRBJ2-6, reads EPEVTQTPSHQVTQMGQEVILRCVPISNHLYFYWYRQILGQKVEFLVSFYNNEISEKSEIFDDQFSVERPDGSNFTLKIRSTKLEDSAMYFCASRGLQGGTSGANVLTFGAGSRLTVL.

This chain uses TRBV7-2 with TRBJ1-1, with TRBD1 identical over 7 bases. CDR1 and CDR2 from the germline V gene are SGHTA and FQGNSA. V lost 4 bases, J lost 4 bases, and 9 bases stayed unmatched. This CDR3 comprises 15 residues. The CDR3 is CASSSVGGGGTEAFF. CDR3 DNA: TGTGCCAGCAGCTCGGTAGGGGGCGGCGGCACTGAAGCTTTCTTT. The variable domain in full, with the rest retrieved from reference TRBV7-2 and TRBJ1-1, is GAGVSQSPSNKVTEKGKDVELRCDPISGHTALYWYRQSLGQGLEFLIYFQGNSAPDKSGLPSDRFSAERTGGSVSTLTIQRTQQEDSAVYLCASSSVGGGGTEAFFGQGTRLTVV.

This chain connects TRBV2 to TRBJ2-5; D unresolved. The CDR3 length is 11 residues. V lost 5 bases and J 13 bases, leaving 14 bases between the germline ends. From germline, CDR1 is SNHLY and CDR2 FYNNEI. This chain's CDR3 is CASSSDIQPYF. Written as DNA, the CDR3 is TGTGCCAGCAGTTCTGACATCCAGCCGTACTTC.